The text below deals with one T cell receptor (beta chain). Trimming stripped 6 bases from V and 3 bases from J, with 13 bases between. The CDR3 has 13 amino acids. CDR1 and CDR2 (germline): SGHRS, YFSETQ. This sample stems from a study of OX40 agonist ivuxolimab in advanced cancers. TCRdb keeps only in-frame clones here, not all; method: immunoSEQ multiplex PCR. This sample carries roughly 57,000 clones, 79% of them seen once, and the ten largest clones take around 2.4%. The chain joins TRBV5-1 to TRBJ2-7; D is perhaps TRBD2 (6 bases). The origin of this receptor is an adult with an advanced solid tumor such as melanoma, head and neck, liver or kidney cancer. This sample comprised CD4+ or CD8+ T cells sorted from blood, obtained in a trial of the OX40 agonist ivuxolimab. The CDR3 reads CASTMGLYYEQYF. CDR3 sequence (DNA): TGCGCCAGCACAATGGGACTTTACTACGAGCAGTACTTC.